This T cell receptor (beta chain) stems from a study of vaccination and CD4 T cells after COVID-19 (dated by TCRdb to 2021 to 2024). General notes on the study: SARS-CoV-2 positivity had been established in the convalescent patients by nasal swab PCR, and mild disease was recorded in eight to ten of these patients and severe disease in one. The convalescent cohort comprised six males and four females, including two Hispanic individuals, seven Caucasians, two Asians and one multiracial person. Overlapping spike peptide pools from SARS-CoV-2 and from the common cold coronaviruses HCoV-NL63, HCoV-OC43 and HCoV-229E were used as culture stimuli. Post-vaccine blood samples were taken a median of approximately 76 days after the second vaccine dose, with a range of roughly 14 to 250 days. In nine to eleven COVID-19 convalescent patients and a few infection-naive healthy vaccine recipients, researchers compared the spike-specific CD4+ TCR repertoire from before mRNA vaccination with the repertoire from after. Post-COVID blood samples from convalescent patients were collected a median of around 100 days after diagnosis, with a range of roughly 30 to 170 days. Each participant got two doses of either the Pfizer-BioNTech BNT162b2 vaccine (n=8) or the Moderna mRNA-1273 vaccine (n=2). Control cultures received a CEFX viral epitope pool as the positive control, an HIV-1 Nef peptide pool as the negative control, or no peptide. Findings and caveats that apply to the study as a whole: The median count of SARS-CoV-2-reactive clonotypes went up from around 21 after infection to 30 to 40 after vaccination, although the change was not significant. Among convalescent patients, a median roughly 90% of the SARS-CoV-2-reactive clones seen after vaccination appeared only after vaccination, which suggests priming specific to the vaccine. Only a relatively small number of convalescent patients were included in the study, and early timepoints following natural infection were not analyzed. Of the vaccine-specific clones found in convalescent patients, nearly all (304 of 307) were mono-reactive for SARS-CoV-2 spike instead of being cross-reactive with common cold coronaviruses.

As regards this clonotype: This clone's antigen is unknown. Per-base quality was not reported, and no clone a single base away is much larger than it.

V loses 3 bases at its end and J loses 5 bases; junction bases beyond the gene matches: 5. Its CDR3 holds 14 amino acids, cysteine through phenylalanine. The only DNA kept is the CDR3, 42 bases in frame from the first base. The germline V gene sets CDR1 to MGHRA and CDR2 to YSYEKL. The treatment or condition label corresponds to: approximately nine-day PBMC culture with coronavirus spike peptide pools or control peptides (ViraFEST assay). The ViraFEST assay, used in the study, expanded antigen-specific T cells with peptide pools and then identified the expanded clonotypes through TCR sequencing. The convalescent patients' positive SARS-CoV-2 PCR tests were from March to December 2020, which was before the Alpha, Beta and Delta variants emerged in the United States. Each well held more than 1.5 million PBMCs cultured in IMDM containing roughly 5% human AB serum and approximately 10 IU/ml IL-2, with 8.5 to 10 ug/ml peptide pools added. Half of the culture medium was replaced with fresh IL-2-containing medium on days 3 and 7. After approximately 11 days of culture, CD4+ T cells were isolated by negative selection with the EasySep CD4+ T cell isolation kit. Ficoll-Paque Plus gradient centrifugation was used to isolate PBMCs from whole blood, and the isolated PBMCs were then either used fresh or cryopreserved at -140C. In general, triplicate wells were set up for every culture condition.

Library preparation was by PCR. At the Johns Hopkins FTIC core, DNA from the cultured CD4+ T cells underwent TCR sequencing with the Oncomine TCR Beta short-read assay. The QIAamp micro DNA kit was used to extract genomic DNA from the cultured CD4+ T cells. Oncomine TCR Beta libraries from cultured CD4+ T cells were pooled using unique dual indexes and sequenced on an Illumina iSeq 100. Processing in the source paper ran as follows. Non-productive sequences were filtered out, and CDR3s that did not start with C, did not end with F or W, or were shorter than 7 amino acids were discarded. Antigen-specific clonotypes were identified using the MANAFEST web application through comparison of peptide-stimulated wells with reference and other culture wells. Positive clones required FDR below 0.05, an odds ratio above 5, and productive frequency above 0.1% in at least two of three replicate wells. A clonotype counted as cross-reactive if it showed significant expansion both in the SARS-CoV-2 spike wells and in at least one common cold coronavirus spike condition. Similarity between CDR3 sequences was evaluated in R version 3.6.1 using Levenshtein distances (stringdist) and unrooted phylogenetic trees (ape). Starting from the raw public reads, TCRdb applied fastp trimming at Q25, assembled clones with MiXCR and retained in-frame beta chains. Duplicate CDR3 protein sequences are folded into a single record with the most common DNA and genes. These V and J calls derive from TCRdb rather than the authors' analysis. The sample yields more than 15,000 distinct CDR3 sequences; 35% to 50% were counted once. The ten biggest clones cover about 10% of the sample.

In this chain, TRBV4-1 is recombined with TRBJ1-2, with 8 central nucleotides matching TRBD1. The receptor's source is a human donor who had recovered from COVID-19. The sample was CD4+ T cells from blood, cultured in vitro, taken after SARS-CoV-2 vaccination. The CDR3 protein: CASSQGDRLYGYTF. The nucleotides are TGCGCCAGCAGCCAGGGGGACAGGCTTTATGGCTACACCTTC.